Included here is one TCR beta chain sequence, with context. The data stem from a study of control samples from healthy donors and cancer patients. CDR3 length: 14 residues. Germline CDR1 reads MNHNY; CDR2 reads SVGAGI (reference sequence). The junction had 11 bases not matched to a gene; V was cut back by 6 bases and J by 8 bases. The method was immunoSEQ multiplex PCR; TCRdb's version includes in-frame clones alone and lacks a portion of them. The table includes around 110,000 clones, around 91% detected once. Sequencing was done on a sample of PBMCs. This chain links TRBV6-6 with TRBJ1-1; 8 nucleotides align to TRBD1. The source of this sequence is a woman in her fifties or sixties with colorectal cancer. The CDR3: CASSPGQGRFEAFF. The DNA for the CDR3 is TGTGCCAGCAGCCCCGGACAGGGAAGATTCGAAGCTTTCTTT.